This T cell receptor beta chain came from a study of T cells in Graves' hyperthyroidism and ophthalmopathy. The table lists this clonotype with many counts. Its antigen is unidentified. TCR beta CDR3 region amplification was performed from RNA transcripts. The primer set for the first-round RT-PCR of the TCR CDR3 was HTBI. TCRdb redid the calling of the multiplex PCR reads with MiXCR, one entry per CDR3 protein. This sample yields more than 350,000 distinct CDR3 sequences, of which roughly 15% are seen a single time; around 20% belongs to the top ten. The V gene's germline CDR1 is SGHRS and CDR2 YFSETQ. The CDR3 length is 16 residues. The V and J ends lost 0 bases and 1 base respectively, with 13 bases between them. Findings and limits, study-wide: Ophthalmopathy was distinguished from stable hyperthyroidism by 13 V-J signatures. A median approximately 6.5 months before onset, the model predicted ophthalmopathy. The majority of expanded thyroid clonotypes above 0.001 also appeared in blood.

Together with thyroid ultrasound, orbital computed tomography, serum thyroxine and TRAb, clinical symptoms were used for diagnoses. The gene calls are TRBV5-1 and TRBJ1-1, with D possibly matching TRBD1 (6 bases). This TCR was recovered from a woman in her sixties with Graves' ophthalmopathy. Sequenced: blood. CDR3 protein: CASSLEGGGRNTEAFF. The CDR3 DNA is TGCGCCAGCAGCTTGGAGGGAGGGGGTCGGAACACTGAAGCTTTCTTT.